This is a list of T cell receptor beta chains from one sample in a study of blood T cell repertoires in COVID-19. Using immunoSEQ multiplex PCR, the repertoire was profiled, and TCRdb retains in-frame clones only, with some absent. This table has about 26,000 clones, around 90% appearing once. The sequenced sample was peripheral blood. The receptors shown here come from a human donor in a cohort sampled during active COVID-19. Each CDR3 is given with its conserved first and last residue. D genes are given only for firm matches. A row's size may be missing; if present it is once, few, many or a size class.

D gene: NA; clone size: NA; V gene: TRBV18; J gene: TRBJ2-7; CDR3 protein: CASSPPGKGYEQYF; CDR3 DNA: TGTGCCAGCTCACCCCCAGGGAAAGGCTACGAGCAGTACTTC
D gene: TRBD1; clone size: NA; V gene: TRBV18; J gene: TRBJ2-6; CDR3 protein: CASSPSRDREVTF; CDR3 DNA: TGTGCCAGCTCACCATCCCGGGACAGGGAAGTTACTTTC
D gene: TRBD1; clone size: NA; V gene: TRBV3-1/TRBV3-2; J gene: TRBJ2-7; CDR3 protein: CASSHGTGREQYF; CDR3 DNA: TGTGCCAGCAGCCACGGGACAGGGCGCGAGCAGTACTTC
D gene: NA; clone size: once; V gene: TRBV5-4; J gene: TRBJ2-2; CDR3 protein: CASSLTGVNTGELFF; CDR3 DNA: TGTGCCAGCAGCTTGACGGGGGTCAACACCGGGGAGCTGTTTTTT
D gene: TRBD2; clone size: NA; V gene: TRBV7-2; J gene: TRBJ2-3; CDR3 protein: CASSQGERERGRTQYF; CDR3 DNA: TGTGCCAGCAGTCAAGGGGAGCGGGAGAGGGGTAGAACGCAGTATTTT
D gene: NA; clone size: few; V gene: TRBV5-1; J gene: TRBJ1-1; CDR3 protein: CASSSAGDTEAFF; CDR3 DNA: TGCGCCAGCAGCTCCGCAGGGGACACTGAAGCTTTCTTT
D gene: NA; clone size: NA; V gene: TRBV24-1; J gene: TRBJ2-2; CDR3 protein: CATRLLRGHPSGELFF; CDR3 DNA: TGTGCCACCCGCCTGTTGCGGGGCCACCCATCAGGGGAGCTGTTTTTT
D gene: NA; clone size: NA; V gene: TRBV29-1; J gene: TRBJ2-7; CDR3 protein: CSAEGDIEQYF; CDR3 DNA: TGCAGCGCCGAGGGGGACATTGAGCAGTACTTC
D gene: TRBD1; clone size: NA; V gene: TRBV2; J gene: TRBJ1-2; CDR3 protein: CASSPMTGNGYTF; CDR3 DNA: TGTGCCAGCAGTCCGATGACAGGGAATGGCTACACCTTC
D gene: NA; clone size: NA; V gene: TRBV7-6; J gene: TRBJ2-3; CDR3 protein: CASSLGWAGTDTQYF; CDR3 DNA: TGTGCCAGCAGCTTAGGATGGGCTGGCACAGATACGCAGTATTTT
D gene: TRBD1; clone size: NA; V gene: TRBV6-6; J gene: TRBJ2-3; CDR3 protein: CASSSGTGGTDTQYF; CDR3 DNA: TGTGCCAGCAGTTCCGGGACAGGGGGTACAGATACGCAGTATTTT
D gene: TRBD1; clone size: few; V gene: TRBV2; J gene: TRBJ2-7; CDR3 protein: CASRTGQTYEQYF; CDR3 DNA: TGTGCCAGCAGGACGGGACAGACCTACGAGCAGTACTTC
D gene: TRBD1; clone size: NA; V gene: TRBV19; J gene: TRBJ2-6; CDR3 protein: CASRPGGAGANVLTF; CDR3 DNA: TGTGCCAGTAGGCCAGGGGGCGCTGGGGCCAACGTCCTGACTTTC
D gene: NA; clone size: NA; V gene: TRBV18; J gene: TRBJ2-3; CDR3 protein: CASSSTDTQYF; CDR3 DNA: TGTGCCAGCTCATCTACAGATACGCAGTATTTT